This T cell receptor beta chain was sequenced in a study of technical replicates of blood from a handful of donors. Generated by immunoSEQ multiplex PCR, the TCRdb table keeps only in-frame clones and is missing some. The sample lists 65,000 to 80,000 clones; roughly 94% were seen once. V shed 9 bases and J 4 bases; nucleotides not matched to a gene: 7. CDR1 is MNHEY and CDR2 is SMNVEV in the germline V gene (reference sequence). The CDR3 extends over 13 amino acids. The sequence derives from a human donor in good health. Sequenced input: T cells isolated from PBMCs. The V and J genes are TRBV27 and TRBJ2-7; 9 positions agree with TRBD1. In DNA, the CDR3 is TGTGCCAGTTCACCGGGACAGGGATACGAGCAGTACTTC. Encoded protein: CASSPGQGYEQYF.